The rows below give T cell receptor beta chains drawn from one sample of a study of T cells after yellow fever vaccination. TCRdb re-called the 5' RACE reads through MiXCR, storing one row per CDR3 protein. The table includes 320,000 or so distinct CDR3 sequences, 7% to 10% detected once. The material sequenced was PBMCs, taken about 49 days after the first yellow fever vaccination. These TCRs come from a man in his late teens or twenties who received the YFV17D yellow fever vaccine. The CDR3 runs from the conserved cysteine through the conserved F or W. D genes are given only for firm matches. The size field is filled for only some rows; it gives once, few, many or a size class.

clone size: .
D gene: TRBD2
V gene: TRBV7-3
J gene: TRBJ2-3
CDR3 DNA: TGTGCCAGCAGCTTCAGTGGGACTAGGTCAGATACGCAGTATTTT
CDR3 protein: CASSFSGTRSDTQYF

clone size: .
D gene: TRBD1
V gene: TRBV24-1
J gene: TRBJ2-1
CDR3 DNA: TGTGCCACCAGTGCCGGAGGACAGGGCTATGAGCAGTTCTTC
CDR3 protein: CATSAGGQGYEQFF

clone size: many
D gene: TRBD1
V gene: TRBV7-2
J gene: TRBJ2-3
CDR3 DNA: TGTGCCAGCAGTTCAGGGACAGGGAGGGATACGCAGTATTTT
CDR3 protein: CASSSGTGRDTQYF

clone size: .
D gene: TRBD1
V gene: TRBV29-1
J gene: TRBJ2-5
CDR3 DNA: TGCAGCGTTGATCGTATGGGACAGACCCTAGAGACCCAGTACTTC
CDR3 protein: CSVDRMGQTLETQYF

clone size: .
D gene: .
V gene: TRBV4-2
J gene: TRBJ2-5
CDR3 DNA: TGTGCCAGCAGCCAAGATATGGGACCACAAGAGACCCAGTACTTC
CDR3 protein: CASSQDMGPQETQYF

clone size: few
D gene: .
V gene: TRBV27
J gene: TRBJ1-3
CDR3 DNA: TGTGCCAGCCGGGACTTTGGAAACACCATATATTTT
CDR3 protein: CASRDFGNTIYF

clone size: few
D gene: TRBD1
V gene: TRBV20-1
J gene: TRBJ1-6
CDR3 DNA: TGCAGTGCGCTCCGGGACAGTAATTCACCCCTCCACTTT
CDR3 protein: CSALRDSNSPLHF

clone size: few
D gene: .
V gene: TRBV7-2
J gene: TRBJ2-3
CDR3 DNA: TGTGCCAGCAGCTTAGTGGCGGGGGCCCAAGATACGCAGTATTTT
CDR3 protein: CASSLVAGAQDTQYF

clone size: few
D gene: TRBD2
V gene: TRBV4-1
J gene: TRBJ2-1
CDR3 DNA: TGCGCCAGCAGCCCTAATCCCGGGACTAGCAATGAGCAGTTCTTC
CDR3 protein: CASSPNPGTSNEQFF

clone size: .
D gene: .
V gene: TRBV9
J gene: TRBJ2-5
CDR3 DNA: TGTGCCAGCGGAGATAGGGCGGAGACCCAGTACTTC
CDR3 protein: CASGDRAETQYF

clone size: .
D gene: .
V gene: TRBV7-2
J gene: TRBJ2-3
CDR3 DNA: TGTGCCAGCAGCTTCCAGATGACAGATACGCAGTATTTT
CDR3 protein: CASSFQMTDTQYF

clone size: .
D gene: .
V gene: TRBV5-1
J gene: TRBJ1-1
CDR3 DNA: TGCGCCAGCAGCCTAACTAGTTCAGTGGGCAAGGGGCTGGCAGAAGCTTTCTTT
CDR3 protein: CASSLTSSVGKGLAEAFF

clone size: .
D gene: .
V gene: TRBV20-1
J gene: TRBJ2-3
CDR3 DNA: TGCAGTGCTAGAGTATCCAGCACAGATACGCAGTATTTT
CDR3 protein: CSARVSSTDTQYF

clone size: .
D gene: .
V gene: TRBV20-1
J gene: TRBJ1-1
CDR3 DNA: TGCAGTGCTAGGGTAGGGCCTGAAGCTTTCTTT
CDR3 protein: CSARVGPEAFF

clone size: few
D gene: TRBD2
V gene: TRBV20-1
J gene: TRBJ2-3
CDR3 DNA: TGCAGTGCTAGAGATCCCTTACGACTAGCTGGCACAGATACGCAGTATTTT
CDR3 protein: CSARDPLRLAGTDTQYF

clone size: .
D gene: .
V gene: TRBV20-1
J gene: TRBJ2-3
CDR3 DNA: TGCAGTGCAGCAGACACCCTAGCCCTCACAGATACGCGGTATTTT
CDR3 protein: CSAADTLALTDTRYF

clone size: .
D gene: .
V gene: TRBV3-1
J gene: TRBJ2-3
CDR3 DNA: TGTGCCAGCAGCCAAGATGCCGCAGATACGCAGTATTTT
CDR3 protein: CASSQDAADTQYF

clone size: .
D gene: TRBD2
V gene: TRBV4-2
J gene: TRBJ2-1
CDR3 DNA: TGTGCCAGCAGCCAAGATCTCGCGGGGGTTGGGGATGAGCAGTTCTTC
CDR3 protein: CASSQDLAGVGDEQFF

clone size: many
D gene: TRBD2
V gene: TRBV5-1
J gene: TRBJ2-5
CDR3 DNA: TGCGCCAGCAGCCCGGGATCTAGCGGGGGGTACCAAGAGACCCAGTACTTC
CDR3 protein: CASSPGSSGGYQETQYF

clone size: .
D gene: .
V gene: TRBV12-3/TRBV12-4
J gene: TRBJ2-1
CDR3 DNA: TGTGCCAGCACCCCATCCGGGAACCCAAGGGATGAGCAGTTCTTC
CDR3 protein: CASTPSGNPRDEQFF

clone size: .
D gene: .
V gene: TRBV7-2
J gene: TRBJ2-2
CDR3 DNA: TGTGCCAGCAGCTTAGCGGCCGGTAACACCGGGGAGCTGTTTTTT
CDR3 protein: CASSLAAGNTGELFF

clone size: many
D gene: .
V gene: TRBV6-1
J gene: TRBJ2-3
CDR3 DNA: TGTGCCAGCAGTGCAGAAACGACGCAGTATTTT
CDR3 protein: CASSAETTQYF

clone size: few
D gene: TRBD1
V gene: TRBV7-8
J gene: TRBJ1-2
CDR3 DNA: TGTGCCAGCAGCTTTCGACAGGGGTGGAAGGGCTACACCTTC
CDR3 protein: CASSFRQGWKGYTF

clone size: .
D gene: .
V gene: TRBV6-5
J gene: TRBJ1-1
CDR3 DNA: TGTGCCAGCAGTTACGCAGGGATCACTGAAGCTTTCTTT
CDR3 protein: CASSYAGITEAFF

clone size: few
D gene: .
V gene: TRBV11-2
J gene: TRBJ1-1
CDR3 DNA: TGTGCCAGCAGCTTAGCCCACCGTTTGAACACTGAAGCTTTCTTT
CDR3 protein: CASSLAHRLNTEAFF

clone size: few
D gene: TRBD1
V gene: TRBV6-2/TRBV6-3
J gene: TRBJ1-4
CDR3 DNA: TGTGCCAGCAGTTACCCAGGGGGCAGGGGTGAAAAACTGTTTTTT
CDR3 protein: CASSYPGGRGEKLFF

clone size: .
D gene: .
V gene: TRBV10-3
J gene: TRBJ1-5
CDR3 DNA: TGTGCCATCAGTGATCTGGGTCTGCGTCAGCCCCAGCATTTT
CDR3 protein: CAISDLGLRQPQHF

clone size: .
D gene: TRBD2
V gene: TRBV20-1
J gene: TRBJ2-1
CDR3 DNA: TGCAGTGCTAGCTCTAGTAGCGGGGGTGGCCATGAGCAGATCTTC
CDR3 protein: CSASSSSGGGHEQIF

clone size: .
D gene: .
V gene: TRBV12-3/TRBV12-4
J gene: TRBJ1-2
CDR3 DNA: TGTGCCAGCAGTCCTTCGTGGGGCTACACCTTC
CDR3 protein: CASSPSWGYTF

clone size: .
D gene: TRBD1
V gene: TRBV5-1
J gene: TRBJ1-6
CDR3 DNA: TGCGCCAGCAGCTTGAACCCCACAGGGGAAGGTTCACCCCTCCACTTT
CDR3 protein: CASSLNPTGEGSPLHF

clone size: few
D gene: .
V gene: TRBV7-3
J gene: TRBJ2-5
CDR3 DNA: TGTGCCAGCAGCTCAGGACCTTCCCAAGAGACCCAGTACTTC
CDR3 protein: CASSSGPSQETQYF

clone size: few
D gene: TRBD1
V gene: TRBV18
J gene: TRBJ1-1
CDR3 DNA: TGTGCCAGCTCACCGGGGACAGTTTTCATGAACACTGAAGCTTTCTTT
CDR3 protein: CASSPGTVFMNTEAFF

clone size: few
D gene: TRBD1
V gene: TRBV20-1
J gene: TRBJ1-1
CDR3 DNA: TGCAGTGCTAGGGGTATTGGACAGGGGGTTTACACTGAAGCTTTCTTT
CDR3 protein: CSARGIGQGVYTEAFF

clone size: few
D gene: .
V gene: TRBV30
J gene: TRBJ2-2
CDR3 DNA: TGTGCCTGGAGTGTTGAAGTCACCAACACCGGGGAGCTGTTTTTT
CDR3 protein: CAWSVEVTNTGELFF

clone size: few
D gene: .
V gene: TRBV5-6
J gene: TRBJ2-1
CDR3 DNA: TGTGCCAGCAGCCTCACAGGGACCAGGTCCACCATTAGGAGCTCCTACAATGAGCAGTTCTTC
CDR3 protein: CASSLTGTRSTIRSSYNEQFF

clone size: .
D gene: .
V gene: TRBV5-1
J gene: TRBJ1-2
CDR3 DNA: TGCGCCAGCAGCTTCGGGGCAGGAGGCTACACCTTC
CDR3 protein: CASSFGAGGYTF